This T cell receptor (beta chain) was sequenced during a study of blood T cells in healthy people across ages. Trimming pared 5 bases from V and 3 bases from J, leaving 10 bases between. The CDR3 length is 13 residues. Germline CDR1 and CDR2: SGHDN and FVKESK. Through a sample-barcoded 5' primer and a J-beta primer mix, a second PCR was run for roughly 7 to 12 cycles. TCRdb reanalysed the 5' RACE reads using MiXCR and keeps one entry per CDR3 protein. Of almost 550,000 distinct CDR3 sequences listed, approximately 25% are singletons. For this clonotype: Antigen unknown.

Extracted total RNA amounted to at least 5.5 micrograms for each sample. Broader study findings: What prevented conclusive comparison of naive and antigen-experienced cells was that PBMCs were unsorted.

The same data also contributed to another study, on T cells of mothers and their children. That work states: In related and unrelated pairs alike, thymic selection shapes TCR recombination output, with inherited differences minor.

The origin of this receptor is a boy younger than 18 in good health. The sequencing sample was made of blood. The gene calls are TRBV14 and TRBJ1-1, with D hard to call. The CDR3 here is CASSENVDTEAFF. The CDR3 coding sequence is TGTGCCAGCAGCGAAAACGTTGACACTGAAGCTTTCTTT.